The clone carrying this T cell receptor beta chain was seen repeatedly, ten times or more. The target antigen is unknown. The germline V and J ends were trimmed by 4 bases and 3 bases, with 9 bases remaining between them. This CDR3 has 13 residues. CDR1 is MNHEY, CDR2 SVGAGI, per germline. The data stem from a study of T cell repertoires in cytomegalovirus infection. One entry per CDR3 protein, called by TCRdb with MiXCR from the reads. The data show approximately 1,000,000 distinct CDR3 sequences, about a third seen once. The receptor was derived from a human donor in good health (CMV status not recorded). Some clones in this sample may be carry-over from other donors' samples. V gene TRBV6-5 combines with J gene TRBJ1-1; the D is unclear. The sequencing here drew on cultured CD8+ T cells from PBMCs, taken from culture after CMV antigen stimulation. CDR3 DNA: TGTGCCAGCAGTTCAGGAACGCACACTGAAGCTTTCTTT. Translation: CASSSGTHTEAFF.